Listed here is a single T cell receptor (beta chain). The antigen remains undetermined. The entry originates in a study of CD4+ T cells in melanoma. Study-level results: CD8+ T cell, macrophage and B cell function reportedly correlated with neoantigen-specific CD4+ T cells.

Clones were sequenced by immunoSEQ multiplex PCR, and TCRdb holds only the in-frame ones, with some missing. Of about 120,000 clones in the sample, approximately 92% were seen once. Trimming cost V 2 bases and J 3 bases, with 8 bases left between them. There are 13 residues in the CDR3. Germline CDR1 SGHNT, CDR2 YENEEA. This clonotype was obtained from a human donor with melanoma. The J gene is TRBJ2-7, the V gene TRBV11-3; TRBD1 might be the D (5 bases). The sequencing input was peripheral blood. CDR3 region: CASSLQGDYEQYF. The DNA of the CDR3 is TGTGCCAGCAGCTTACAGGGTGACTACGAGCAGTACTTC. Drawing the rest from reference TRBV11-3 and TRBJ2-7, the complete variable domain is EAGVVQSPRYKIIEKKQPVAFWCNPISGHNTLYWYLQNLGQGPELLIRYENEEAVDDSQLPKDRFSAERLKGVDSTLKIQPAELGDSAVYLCASSLQGDYEQYFGPGTRLTVT.